The 5 T cell receptor beta chains listed next were all sequenced from one sample in a study of cytomegalovirus exposure and HLA in healthy donors. The PCR had 60 Vbeta and 13 Jbeta primers. The table came from immunoSEQ multiplex PCR; TCRdb's copy has only in-frame clones and leaves some out. The sample contains around 130,000 clones, 73% of which appear only once. What was sequenced was PBMCs. The receptors stem from a woman aged 40 to 49 in good health and CMV-seropositive.

The chain has TRBV9 and TRBJ2-1; TRBD2 matches at 12 bases. The CDR3 runs 15 residues. The junction had 3 bases not matched to a gene; V was cut back by 3 bases and J by 5 bases. CDR1 and CDR2 (germline): SGDLS, YYNGEE. The CDR3: CASSGTSGRHNEQFF. The CDR3, as DNA: TGTGCCAGCAGCGGAACTAGCGGGAGGCACAATGAGCAGTTCTTC.

The V call is TRBV28, the J call TRBJ2-7; TRBD2 agrees at 10 bases. The CDR3 is made up of 14 amino acids. The V gene's germline CDR1 is MDHEN and CDR2 SYDVKM. V lost 3 bases, J lost 5 bases, and 4 bases stayed unmatched. CDR3 in amino acids: CASSFEREGNEQYF. For the CDR3, the DNA is TGTGCCAGCAGTTTTGAGCGGGAGGGGAACGAGCAGTACTTC.

This clone has more than one count but fewer than ten. The chain carries TRBV6-1 and TRBJ2-7, with no clear D. The CDR3 consists of 15 residues. Germline values: CDR1 MNHNS, CDR2 SASEGT. Trimming shortened V by 3 bases and J by 5 bases, and 17 bases separated the two germline ends. CDR3 in DNA: TGTGCCAGCAGTGAGCCAACCGGGTCTTGGGACGAGCAGTACTTC. Its translation: CASSEPTGSWDEQYF.

The chain couples TRBV5-4 to TRBJ1-4, with 12 bases lining up with TRBD1. Germline-derived CDR1 and CDR2 are SGHNT and YYREEE (reference sequence). The CDR3 loop spans 18 amino acids. J gave up 3 bases and V 4 bases, and 10 bases lay outside the gene matches. The CDR3 bases are TGTGCCAGCAGCCCCGGGACAGGGGGCATTCGGGCTAATGAAAAACTGTTTTTT. Protein sequence: CASSPGTGGIRANEKLFF.

This clone was seen a few times. The rearrangement joins TRBV11-2 to TRBJ2-1, with TRBD2 matching over 8 bases. The CDR3 loop spans 16 amino acids. V lost 5 bases and J lost 7; bases outside the gene matches: 13. The germline gives CDR1 SGHAT, CDR2 FQNNGV. CDR3 sequence reads: CASSLGFPGLGNEQFF. The CDR3 DNA sequence: TGTGCCAGCAGCCTAGGTTTCCCGGGACTAGGGAATGAGCAGTTCTTC.